The 21 T cell receptor beta chains reported below all come from one sample, sequenced in a study of blood T cell repertoires in COVID-19. Sequencing used immunoSEQ multiplex PCR; TCRdb keeps in-frame clones, though not all of them. Of about 91,000 clones listed, 88% are singletons. The sample was peripheral blood. The receptor source for this set is an elderly woman with active COVID-19.

The rearrangement joins TRBV3-1 (or the pseudogene TRBV3-2) to TRBJ2-1; 7 bases line up with TRBD1. The V gene's germline CDR1 is LGHDT and CDR2 YNNKEL (reference sequence). The ends lost 3 bases at V and 9 bases at J; junction bases unmatched: 8. The CDR3 length is 14 residues. CDR3 bases: TGTGCCAGCAGCCAGGGACAGTCTAACAGTGAGCAGTTCTTC. It specifies CASSQGQSNSEQFF.

The chain recombines TRBV29-1 with TRBJ2-7, with D perhaps matching TRBD2 (6 bases). Germline V gives CDR1 SQVTM, CDR2 ANQGSEA. The V end was cut by 6 bases, the J end by 0 bases, with 24 bases between. CDR3 length: 17 amino acids. CDR3 sequence: CSVGGGMGTLSSYEQYF. The CDR3 DNA is TGCAGCGTGGGGGGTGGGATGGGAACACTAAGCTCCTACGAGCAGTACTTC.

The rearrangement uses TRBV19 and TRBJ2-3, with TRBD1 as a possible D gene (5 bases). The CDR3 length is 14 residues. The V gene lost 2 bases and the J gene lost 2 bases, with 8 bases spanning the gap. Germline CDR1 is LNHDA and CDR2 is SQIVND (reference sequence). CDR3 sequence: CASSISGSTDTQYF. In DNA, the CDR3 is TGTGCCAGTAGTATATCAGGGTCCACAGATACGCAGTATTTT.

V gene TRBV7-9 combines with J gene TRBJ2-2; 11 bases line up with TRBD2. Trimming took 2 bases from V and 1 from J; bases not matched to a gene: 0. Germline-derived CDR1 and CDR2 are SEHNR and FQNEAQ (reference sequence). This CDR3 contains 16 residues. The CDR3 nucleotides are TGTGCCAGCAGCTTAACTAGCGGGGGGAACACCGGGGAGCTGTTTTTT. Translated, it gives CASSLTSGGNTGELFF.

The CDR3 loop reads CASSPHPGTSFTDTQYF. The CDR3 coding sequence is TGTGCCAGCAGCCCTCATCCCGGGACTAGCTTTACAGATACGCAGTATTTT. The V call is TRBV7-2, the J call TRBJ2-3; 9 bases are shared with TRBD2. With 5 bases clipped from V and 3 bases from J, the junction kept 12 bases outside the gene matches. This CDR3 region has 17 residues. Germline CDR1 SGHTA, CDR2 FQGNSA. Looking up the rest from reference TRBV7-2 and TRBJ2-3 gives the full variable domain: GAGVSQSPSNKVTEKGKDVELRCDPISGHTALYWYRQSLGQGLEFLIYFQGNSAPDKSGLPSDRFSAERTGGSVSTLTIQRTQQEDSAVYLCASSPHPGTSFTDTQYFGPGTRLTVL.

The chain employs TRBV27 and TRBJ1-2, with TRBD1 identical over 7 bases. The germline V gene encodes CDR1 MNHEY and CDR2 SMNVEV (reference sequence). V trimming: 3 bases; J trimming: 2 bases; junction bases outside the gene matches: 6. The CDR3 totals 15 residues. CDR3 loop: CASSFGGQQNYGYTF. Here the CDR3 DNA reads TGTGCCAGCAGTTTTGGGGGACAGCAGAACTATGGCTACACCTTC.

The chain recombines TRBV5-1 with TRBJ2-7; perhaps TRBD1 as D (5 bases). CDR1 SGHRS and CDR2 YFSETQ come from the germline V gene. The CDR3 contains 15 residues. The germline V and J ends were trimmed by 3 bases and 3 bases, with 16 bases remaining between them. The CDR3 DNA sequence: TGCGCCAGCAGCTCCGAACCCAGGGTCGGCTACGAGCAGTACTTC. This sequence encodes CASSSEPRVGYEQYF. Full variable domain (outside the CDR3, taken from reference TRBV5-1 and TRBJ2-7): KAGVTQTPRYLIKTRGQQVTLSCSPISGHRSVSWYQQTPGQGLQFLFEYFSETQRNKGNFPGRFSGRQFSNSRSEMNVSTLELGDSALYLCASSSEPRVGYEQYFGPGTRLTVT.

The V gene is TRBV5-1, the J gene TRBJ2-5, with D possibly matching TRBD2 (5 bases). The CDR3 covers 17 residues. Germline CDR1 SGHRS, CDR2 YFSETQ. V was trimmed by 4 bases and J by 4 bases, leaving 23 bases between them. CDR3: CASSPGVRGQPRETQYF. In DNA form, the CDR3 reads TGCGCCAGCAGCCCTGGTGTCCGGGGTCAGCCACGAGAGACCCAGTACTTC.

The chain recombines TRBV5-6 with TRBJ2-5; 9 bases match TRBD2. The CDR3 consists of 15 residues. The V gene's germline CDR1 is SGHDT and CDR2 YYEEEE. After removal of 5 bases from V and 1 base from J, the junction contained 6 bases not matched to a gene. CDR3 DNA: TGTGCCAGCAGAAAGGGCGGGAGGGTCCAAGAGACCCAGTACTTC. Translating gives CASRKGGRVQETQYF.

CDR3 amino acids: CATLRASQETQYF. For the CDR3, the DNA is TGTGCCACCCTGAGGGCAAGCCAAGAGACCCAGTACTTC. The rearrangement joins TRBV7-2 to TRBJ2-5; perhaps TRBD2 as D (5 bases). This CDR3 has 13 amino acids. Germline CDR1 SGHTA, CDR2 FQGNSA. V was pared by 10 bases and J by 1 base, with 13 bases between.

J is TRBJ2-5 and V is TRBV28; 10 nucleotides match TRBD2. Germline values: CDR1 MDHEN, CDR2 SYDVKM. The CDR3 covers 16 residues. The junction had 7 bases not matched to a gene; V was cut back by 5 bases and J by 1 base. The CDR3 loop reads CASSPLGLAAQETQYF. The CDR3 coding sequence is TGTGCCAGCAGTCCTCTAGGACTAGCGGCCCAAGAGACCCAGTACTTC.

The V and J genes are TRBV5-1 and TRBJ1-3; no firm D call. V gave up 0 bases and J gave up 0 bases, with 7 bases separating them. There are 15 residues in the CDR3. Germline CDR1 is SGHRS and CDR2 is YFSETQ. The CDR3 spells CASSLDGVSGNTIYF. The CDR3 DNA is TGCGCCAGCAGCTTGGATGGAGTCTCTGGAAACACCATATATTTT.

This chain's CDR3 is CASSVGPMNTEAFF. The CDR3 DNA is TGTGCCAGCAGCGTAGGGCCCATGAACACTGAAGCTTTCTTT. The V call is TRBV7-9, the J call TRBJ1-1; no reliable D call. This CDR3 has 14 residues. V lost 5 bases and J 0 bases, leaving 10 bases between the germline ends. Germline loops: CDR1 SEHNR, CDR2 FQNEAQ (reference sequence).

The CDR3 sequence: CASSLAGLADIYEQYF. CDR3 coding DNA: TGTGCCAGCAGCTTAGCGGGCCTAGCGGATATTTACGAGCAGTACTTC. This chain uses TRBV7-2 with TRBJ2-7; 7 positions agree with TRBD2. From germline, CDR1 is SGHTA and CDR2 FQGNSA. The CDR3 spans 16 residues. V lost 0 bases, J lost 4 bases, and 9 bases stayed unmatched.

The chain links TRBV7-2 to TRBJ2-3, with D possibly TRBD1 on 5 matching bases. The CDR3 sequence is 15 residues long. CDR1 is SGHTA and CDR2 is FQGNSA in the germline V gene. Trimming shortened V by 4 bases and J by 5 bases, and 16 bases separated the two germline ends. The CDR3 is CASSSGAGWRDTQYF. CDR3 DNA: TGTGCCAGCAGCTCCGGAGCAGGGTGGAGAGATACGCAGTATTTT.

V usage is TRBV7-2 and J usage is TRBJ2-7; D is undetermined. V gave up 2 bases and J gave up 5 bases, with 13 bases separating them. CDR3 length: 14 amino acids. Germline CDR1 and CDR2: SGHTA and FQGNSA. The CDR3 protein is CASSLYGYSHEQYF. CDR3 nucleotide sequence: TGTGCCAGCAGCTTATATGGTTACAGCCACGAGCAGTACTTC.

V is TRBV28 and J is TRBJ1-4; D is ambiguous. Germline V gene lookup returns CDR1 MDHEN and CDR2 SYDVKM. V was cut by 10 bases and J by 0 bases, with 9 bases left in between. The CDR3 totals 13 residues. CDR3 in DNA: TGTGCCACCAGACGAGCAACTAATGAAAAACTGTTTTTT. Residues: CATRRATNEKLFF.

CDR3 sequence reads: CASGPQGARNEQFF. CDR3 bases: TGTGCCAGCGGACCCCAGGGGGCGCGAAATGAGCAGTTCTTC. J is TRBJ2-1 and V is TRBV5-4, with 8 nucleotides matching TRBD1. The junction had 10 bases not matched to a gene; V was cut back by 7 bases and J by 7 bases. CDR3 size: 14 residues. CDR1 is SGHNT, CDR2 YYREEE, per germline (reference sequence).

The gene calls are TRBV12-3 or TRBV12-4 and TRBJ1-4; TRBD1 might be the D (5 bases). The CDR3 length is 13 residues. Trimming removed 6 bases at V and 7 bases at J, with 12 bases between. The CDR3 region has the DNA TGTGCCAGCAGACGCGGACAAGCTGAAAAACTGTTTTTT. It encodes CASRRGQAEKLFF.

The CDR3 sequence: CASSDRQGNQPQHF. In nucleotides, the CDR3 is TGTGCCAGCAGTGATAGACAGGGGAATCAGCCCCAGCATTTT. V usage is TRBV2 and J usage is TRBJ1-5; 8 bases map to TRBD1. This CDR3 contains 14 residues. The J segment lost 4 bases and the V segment lost 3 bases, leaving 2 bases of the junction unmatched. Germline V gives CDR1 SNHLY, CDR2 FYNNEI.

The chain combines TRBV5-6 with TRBJ2-5; 8 bases fit TRBD1. Germline-derived CDR1 and CDR2 are SGHDT and YYEEEE. CDR3 size: 19 residues. With 5 bases clipped from V and 2 bases from J, the junction kept 20 bases outside the gene matches. The CDR3 DNA sequence: TGTGCCAGCAGTTCACTGGACAGGGTAAGCCACACAACACAAGAGACCCAGTACTTC. Translated, it gives CASSSLDRVSHTTQETQYF.